This TCR beta chain is from a study of T cell responses to AZD1222 COVID-19 vaccine. Clones were sequenced by immunoSEQ multiplex PCR, and TCRdb holds only the in-frame ones, with some missing. The table shows about 110,000 clones, with just under 95% occurring only once. Regarding the study as a whole: Spike was spanned by vaccine-associated CD4 TCRs, which were dominant at 160-218 and 743-854.

This clone has a single count. Its matching antigen is unknown. The CDR3 has 15 residues. After removal of 5 bases from V and 4 bases from J, the junction contained 10 bases not matched to a gene. Germline CDR1 reads PRHDT; CDR2 reads FYEKMQ (reference sequence). The chain combines TRBV13 with TRBJ2-5, with 7 bases fitting TRBD1. The sample here was peripheral blood, taken on day 0 of AZD1222 vaccination. The sequence derives from an adult in good health. The CDR3 here is CASSPRGRGTETQYF. The CDR3 bases are TGTGCCAGCAGCCCCAGAGGCAGGGGGACAGAGACCCAGTACTTC.